Given below is one TCR beta chain in context. The antigen is not known. This sample also contains other DNA sequences that code for the same CDR3. This table comes from immunoSEQ multiplex PCR, and its TCRdb copy is limited to in-frame clones, with some not included. Among roughly 29,000 clones listed, roughly 90% were seen once. The germline V gene has CDR1 SGHRS and CDR2 YFSETQ. Trimming took 4 bases from V and 3 from J; bases not matched to a gene: 2. The CDR3 runs 15 residues. The sample belongs to a study of T cell clonotyping in hematopoietic cell transplantation. Regarding the study as a whole: Without cell sorting, CD4 versus CD8 contributions remain unresolved.

The sequencing used PBMCs, collected 100 days after allogeneic stem cell transplant. This TCR was recovered from a female patient aged 45-60 years who had an allogeneic stem cell transplant from a related donor, so the T cells may come from the graft donor. Some clones in this sample may be carry-over from other donors' samples. This chain connects TRBV5-1 to TRBJ2-3; TRBD2 matches at 13 bases. The CDR3: CASSPTSGGTDTQYF. In DNA form, the CDR3 reads TGCGCCAGCAGCCCGACTAGCGGGGGGACAGATACGCAGTATTTT.